This T cell receptor (beta chain) was retrieved from a study of blood T cell repertoires in COVID-19. Study overall: Sample material is recorded as cDNA or gDNA derived from T cells, B-cell-depleted T cells, or PBMCs.

Germline CDR1 is SQVTM and CDR2 is ANQGSEA. The CDR3 spans 12 residues. J lost 8 bases, V lost 7 bases, and 3 bases had no gene match. Only in-frame clones appear in the TCRdb table, and some are missing; sequencing was by immunoSEQ multiplex PCR. The sample lists over 200,000 clones, about 87% occurring once. Cohort placement rested on clinical history that participants reported themselves. Exposed study participants had met a COVID-19 case within 2 weeks before entry. The TCR was taken from a woman aged 25 to 39 who had been exposed to COVID-19. Sequencing was carried out using PBMCs or T cells enriched from blood (not recorded which). This chain connects TRBV29-1 to TRBJ1-4; the match to TRBD1 covers 11 bases. CDR3 protein: CSAGTGGEKLFF. The CDR3, as DNA: TGCAGCGCTGGGACAGGGGGAGAAAAACTGTTTTTT.